These 20 T cell receptor beta chains came from one sample sequenced in a study of blood T cells in healthy people across ages. It was with a sample-barcoded 5' primer and a J-beta primer mix that a second PCR of about 6 to 12 cycles was run. TCRdb reanalysed the 5' RACE reads using MiXCR and keeps one entry per CDR3 protein. The sample comprises about 1.6 million distinct CDR3 sequences, around 35% of which are singletons, and around 11% rests with the top ten. The sequenced sample was blood. Source of these receptors: a woman in her twenties or thirties in good health.

This sequence joins TRBV6-1 and TRBJ2-3; possible D gene TRBD1, 5 bases. The CDR3 totals 18 residues. V was cut by 6 bases and J by 0 bases, with 22 bases left in between. Germline CDR1 MNHNS, CDR2 SASEGT. CDR3 in amino acids: CASSPGHGAPISTDTQYF. CDR3 coding DNA: TGTGCCAGCAGCCCAGGACACGGAGCACCGATAAGCACAGATACGCAGTATTTT.

This clonotype appeared a few times. The genes are TRBV20-1 and TRBJ2-4; 9 bases fit TRBD1. The last part of the DNA fits TRBJ2-7 better; the J call may be wrong. The CDR3 contains 14 residues. Germline V gene lookup returns CDR1 DFQATT and CDR2 SNEGSKA (reference sequence). The DNA of the CDR3 is TGCAGTGCCCCCCCGGTCGACAGGGGGTTCGAGCAGTACTTC. This translates into CSAPPVDRGFEQYF.

This clonotype appeared a few times. The V call is TRBV7-3, the J call TRBJ1-6; D may be TRBD1 (6 bases). Germline loops: CDR1 SGHTA, CDR2 FQGTGA. Trimming shortened V by 5 bases and J by 7 bases, and 9 bases separated the two germline ends. CDR3 length: 13 residues. The CDR3 DNA sequence: TGTGCCAGCAGCCCAGGGACAAATTCACCCCTCCACTTT. Encoded protein: CASSPGTNSPLHF.

This clonotype was seen a handful of times. This chain uses TRBV5-1 with TRBJ2-7; 9 bases fit TRBD2. This CDR3 has 16 amino acids. Germline values: CDR1 SGHRS, CDR2 YFSETQ. V was clipped by 0 bases and J by 2 bases; unmatched bases: 6. The CDR3 protein is CASSLAVSGSPYEQYF. CDR3 DNA sequence: TGCGCCAGCAGCTTGGCCGTTAGCGGGAGCCCCTACGAGCAGTACTTC.

This clonotype was observed a few times. The chain carries TRBV3-1 and TRBJ2-7; a possible D gene is TRBD2 (5 bases). Germline CDR1 LGHDT, CDR2 YNNKEL (reference sequence). The CDR3 extends over 15 amino acids. Trimming removed 4 bases at V and 3 bases at J, with 16 bases between. The CDR3 reads CASSPGLGGGYEQYF. In DNA form, the CDR3 reads TGTGCCAGCAGCCCCGGGCTAGGCGGAGGCTACGAGCAGTACTTC.

Regarding this clonotype: Germline is not matched at one junction end, which may reflect a read error. The J gene is TRBJ2-5, the V gene TRBV3-1; a weak D match, TRBD2 (5 bases). Germline V gives CDR1 LGHDT, CDR2 YNNKEL (reference sequence). The CDR3 extends over 14 amino acids. The CDR3 reads CAGSQSASRETQYF. The CDR3 coding sequence is TGTGCCGGCAGCCAATCGGCTAGCAGGGAGACCCAGTACTTC.

A remark on this clonotype: This may be a read error, as it is one base from a much larger clone. This chain joins TRBV5-1 and TRBJ2-1; D ambiguous. The CDR3 contains 15 residues. Germline CDR1 and CDR2: SGHRS and YFSETQ. Between the trimmed V and J ends, which lost 3 bases and 5 bases, there was a span of 15 bases. In DNA, the CDR3 is TGCGCCAGCAGCTGGGGAAGTTTCTCAAACAATGAGCAGTTCTTC. It specifies CASSWGSFSNNEQFF.

This sequence joins TRBV10-3 and TRBJ2-3; the D gene is possibly TRBD1 (6 bases). The CDR3 is made up of 14 amino acids. Trimming removed 8 bases from V and 4 bases from J, with 16 bases in between. Germline assignment: CDR1 ENHRY and CDR2 SYGVKD. CDR3 sequence reads: CAIGDGRGADTQYF. The CDR3 DNA follows: TGTGCCATCGGGGACGGCAGGGGAGCAGATACGCAGTATTTT.

The chain recombines TRBV9 with TRBJ1-5, with D hard to call. The length of the CDR3 is 13 residues. Germline V lookup: CDR1 SGDLS, CDR2 YYNGEE. V lost 3 bases, J lost 8 bases, and 12 bases lay in between. The CDR3: CASSDGRWEPQHF. In DNA, the CDR3 is TGTGCCAGCAGCGACGGGCGGTGGGAGCCCCAGCATTTT.

The table lists this clonotype with a few counts. The CDR3 spells CASSSRESTDTQYF. The CDR3 nucleotides read TGTGCCAGCTCATCAAGGGAAAGCACAGATACGCAGTATTTT. The gene calls are TRBV18 and TRBJ2-3; no clear D gene. The CDR3 runs to 14 residues. In germline, CDR1 is KGHSH, CDR2 LQKENI. Between the trimmed V and J ends, which lost 5 bases and 0 bases, there was a span of 9 bases.

This sequence joins TRBV5-1 and TRBJ2-6, with D tentatively TRBD1 (6 bases). Germline values: CDR1 SGHRS, CDR2 YFSETQ. This CDR3 contains 16 residues. The V gene lost 7 bases and the J gene lost 1 base, with 15 bases spanning the gap. The CDR3: CASYPGAYSGANVLTF. In DNA, the CDR3 is TGCGCCAGCTACCCAGGGGCTTATTCTGGGGCCAACGTCCTGACTTTC.

The chain recombines TRBV15 with TRBJ2-7; D not certain. This CDR3 region has 13 residues. CDR1 is LNHNV, CDR2 YYDKDF, per germline (reference sequence). Trimming took 2 bases from V and 3 from J, leaving 8 bases between them. The CDR3 bases are TGTGCCACCAGCAGACGACTGGACTACGAGCAGTACTTC. Residues: CATSRRLDYEQYF.

The chain is built from TRBV20-1 and TRBJ2-1, with D possibly being TRBD2 (5 bases). Germline V CDR1 and CDR2: DFQATT, SNEGSKA (reference sequence). There are 13 residues in the CDR3. V dropped 0 bases and J dropped 2 bases, with 5 bases sitting between them. The CDR3 loop is CSAREGAYNEQFF. The CDR3 DNA follows: TGCAGTGCTAGAGAGGGAGCCTACAATGAGCAGTTCTTC.

Remarks on this clonotype: This may come from a read error, since a much larger clone is one base off. The rearrangement joins TRBV7-9 to TRBJ1-2, with D possibly being TRBD1 (6 bases). From germline, CDR1 is SEHNR and CDR2 FQNEAQ (reference sequence). The CDR3 length is 13 residues. The CDR3 here is CASGPDRDYDYTF. The CDR3 nucleotides read TGTGCCAGCGGCCCGGACAGAGACTATGACTACACCTTC.

Many counts were recorded for this clonotype. The chain links TRBV3-1 to TRBJ1-6; D call uncertain. CDR1 is LGHDT and CDR2 is YNNKEL in the germline V gene (reference sequence). The V end was cut by 1 base, the J end by 8 bases, with 3 bases between. The CDR3 consists of 12 residues. The CDR3 loop reads CASSQGHSPLHF. The DNA of the CDR3 is TGTGCCAGCAGCCAAGGCCATTCACCCCTCCACTTT.

As regards this clonotype: A read error may produce the germline difference seen at one junction end. The chain carries TRBV20-1 and TRBJ2-1, with a possible D match to TRBD1 (5 bases). The CDR3 covers 16 residues. CDR1 is DFQATT and CDR2 is SNEGSKA in the germline V gene (reference sequence). CDR3 sequence (DNA): TGCAGTGCTAGAGGCCTCGACAGAGACTCCCACAATGAGCAGTTCTTC. Translating it yields CSARGLDRDSHNEQFF.

The genes are TRBV3-1 and TRBJ2-7; possibly TRBD2 for D (5 bases). The CDR3 covers 15 residues. The V gene's germline CDR1 is LGHDT and CDR2 YNNKEL (reference sequence). V shed 0 bases and J shed 6 bases, with 15 bases lying between them. In DNA, the CDR3 is TGTGCCAGCAGCCAAGATCTACCGGGGAGAGGCGAGCAGTACTTC. As protein: CASSQDLPGRGEQYF.

This clonotype appeared a few times. This chain joins TRBV28 and TRBJ2-7, with 14 bases that match TRBD2. V lost 6 bases and J lost 2; bases outside the gene matches: 0. Looked up from germline, CDR1 is MDHEN and CDR2 is SYDVKM. The CDR3 sequence is 14 residues long. Written as DNA, the CDR3 is TGTGCCAGCAGGGGACTAGCGGGAGCCTACGAGCAGTACTTC. Its translation is CASRGLAGAYEQYF.

The J gene is TRBJ1-5, the V gene TRBV28; unclear D gene. Trimming removed 7 bases at V and 0 bases at J, with 10 bases between. Germline CDR1 MDHEN, CDR2 SYDVKM. CDR3 length equals 14 residues. The CDR3 loop reads CASMPQYSNQPQHF. CDR3 DNA: TGTGCCAGCATGCCCCAGTATAGCAATCAGCCCCAGCATTTT.

This CDR3 is CASATTSGKGHEQYF. The CDR3 coding sequence is TGTGCCAGCGCGACAACGAGCGGGAAGGGCCACGAGCAGTACTTC. The chain joins TRBV2 to TRBJ2-7, with 7 positions matching TRBD2. This CDR3 is built from 15 residues. CDR1 and CDR2 (germline): SNHLY, FYNNEI. Germline trimming cut 8 bases from V and 5 bases from J; bases unmatched to any gene: 15.